These 27 T cell receptor beta chains originate from one sample sequenced in a study of spatial heterogeneity in lung cancer. Time point defined: sample taken at primary tumor resection. The sequenced material consisted of unsorted whole RNA from tumor, nontumor lung or frozen PBMC. TCRdb recomputed calls from the 5' RACE reads with MiXCR, one row per CDR3 protein. Among about 85,000 distinct CDR3 sequences listed, roughly a fifth were seen once. The material sequenced was PBMCs, taken at surgery. These receptors were collected from a male donor with early-stage non-small cell lung cancer.

This clonotype was observed many times. CDR3 in amino acids: CSARESGRMLNEQFF. CDR3 nucleotide sequence: TGCAGTGCTAGAGAGTCAGGGAGAATGCTCAATGAGCAGTTCTTC. The chain has TRBV20-1 and TRBJ2-1; D is possibly TRBD1 or TRBD2 (5 bases each). The CDR3 has 15 residues. Trimming cost V 0 bases and J 6 bases, with 15 bases left between them. The germline gives CDR1 DFQATT, CDR2 SNEGSKA (reference sequence).

The chain employs TRBV20-1 and TRBJ1-4; the D gene is possibly TRBD1 (6 bases). V dropped 4 bases and J dropped 6 bases, with 18 bases sitting between them. CDR3 length: 15 residues. In germline, CDR1 is DFQATT, CDR2 SNEGSKA (reference sequence). This CDR3 is CSANPGDIRDEKLFF. In DNA, the CDR3 is TGCAGTGCTAATCCGGGGGACATTAGGGATGAAAAACTGTTTTTT.

A single count supports this clonotype. This may be a read error: a much more frequent sequence differs by one nucleotide. The CDR3 spells CASSQDIWDRRYSPLHF. The DNA for the CDR3 is TGTGCCAGCAGCCAAGATATATGGGACAGGCGTTATTCACCCCTCCACTTT. The rearrangement links TRBV4-2 to TRBJ1-6; 8 bases are a match to TRBD1. The V and J ends lost 0 bases and 8 bases, in that order; junction bases with no gene match: 9. The germline V gene encodes CDR1 LGHNA and CDR2 YNFKEQ. This CDR3 has 17 residues.

This clonotype has ten or more counts. The gene calls are TRBV18 and TRBJ2-1; D may match TRBD1 or TRBD2 (5 bases each). The CDR3 spans 16 residues. Germline CDR1 is KGHSH and CDR2 is LQKENI. Trimming left V 0 bases short and J 1 base short, with 10 bases between. The CDR3 protein is CASSPPRDASYNEQFF. Written as DNA, the CDR3 is TGTGCCAGCTCACCACCCCGGGACGCGTCCTACAATGAGCAGTTCTTC. Variable domain in full (rest from reference TRBV18 and TRBJ2-1): NAGVMQNPRHLVRRRGQEARLRCSPMKGHSHVYWYRQLPEEGLKFMVYLQKENIIDESGMPKERFSAEFPKEGPSILRIQQVVRGDSAAYFCASSPPRDASYNEQFFGPGTRLTVL.

This clonotype was detected only a few times. The J gene is TRBJ2-2, the V gene TRBV11-1; D is perhaps TRBD2 (5 bases). This CDR3 contains 14 residues. Germline V gives CDR1 SGHAT, CDR2 FQDESV (reference sequence). Trimming cost V 2 bases and J 5 bases, with 9 bases left between them. For the CDR3, the DNA is TGTGCCAGCAGCTTAACGGGAAATACCGGGGAGCTGTTTTTT. Protein sequence: CASSLTGNTGELFF. The entire variable domain, with the rest obtained from reference TRBV11-1 and TRBJ2-2, is as follows: EAEVAQSPRYKITEKSQAVAFWCDPISGHATLYWYRQILGQGPELLVQFQDESVVDDSQLPKDRFSAERLKGVDSTLKIQPAELGDSAMYLCASSLTGNTGELFFGEGSRLTVL.

This clonotype appeared a few times. J is TRBJ2-1 and V is TRBV20-1; D is possibly TRBD2 (5 bases). Germline V gene data show CDR1 as DFQATT and CDR2 as SNEGSKA (reference sequence). V lost 5 bases and J lost 7, with 15 bases in between. The length of the CDR3 is 13 residues. CDR3 loop: CSASEDGENEQFF. CDR3 in DNA: TGCAGTGCTTCAGAGGACGGGGAGAATGAGCAGTTCTTC.

This sequence joins TRBV11-3 and TRBJ2-1, with 8 bases identical to TRBD2. The CDR3 loop spans 14 amino acids. Unmatched junction bases numbered 7, after V lost 7 bases and J lost 5 bases. The V gene's germline CDR1 is SGHNT and CDR2 YENEEA. CDR3 loop: CASNAGGGNNEQFF. CDR3 DNA sequence: TGTGCCAGCAATGCGGGGGGAGGCAACAATGAGCAGTTCTTC.

This clonotype is labeled as medium-sized. The rearrangement links TRBV11-2 to TRBJ2-1; tentatively, D is TRBD1 (6 bases). Trimming cost V 5 bases and J 14 bases, with 16 bases left between them. Germline V CDR1 and CDR2: SGHAT, FQNNGV. CDR3 length: 12 residues. The CDR3 protein is CASSKNRVLEFF. CDR3 in DNA: TGTGCCAGCAGCAAAAACAGGGTCTTGGAGTTCTTC. Based on the CDR3 plus reference TRBV11-2 and TRBJ2-1, the full variable domain is EAGVAQSPRYKIIEKRQSVAFWCNPISGHATLYWYQQILGQGPKLLIQFQNNGVVDDSQLPKDRFSAERLKGVDSTLKIQPAKLEDSAVYLCASSKNRVLEFFGPGTRLTVL.

At least ten counts were recorded for this clonotype. The genes are TRBV28 and TRBJ2-7, with D perhaps matching TRBD1 or TRBD2 (6 bases each). The CDR3 has 15 residues. V was pared by 2 bases and J by 5 bases, with 16 bases between. Germline loops: CDR1 MDHEN, CDR2 SYDVKM. Here the CDR3 DNA reads TGTGCCAGCAGTTTAGCGGGACAAGGCGTCCACGAGCAGTACTTC. The encoded protein is CASSLAGQGVHEQYF.

This clonotype was counted only a few times. CDR3 amino acids: CASSITTYNEQFF. The DNA of the CDR3 is TGTGCCAGTAGTATAACCACCTACAATGAGCAGTTCTTC. The J gene is TRBJ2-1, the V gene TRBV19; D is unresolved. Germline CDR1 is LNHDA and CDR2 is SQIVND (reference sequence). The V end was cut by 2 bases, the J end by 2 bases, with 4 bases between. The CDR3 length is 13 residues.

A few counts support this clonotype. The chain recombines TRBV20-1 with TRBJ1-5; weak D call: TRBD1 (5 bases). V lost 7 bases and J lost 5, with 15 bases in between. CDR1 and CDR2 (germline): DFQATT, SNEGSKA (reference sequence). The CDR3 runs 13 residues. The CDR3 DNA sequence: TGCAGTGTTAGGCCCAGGGAGCATCAGCCCCAGCATTTT. It is translated as CSVRPREHQPQHF.

V gene TRBV6-6 combines with J gene TRBJ1-1, with 9 bases lining up with TRBD1. The germline V gene encodes CDR1 MNHNY and CDR2 SVGAGI (reference sequence). V trimming: 8 bases; J trimming: 1 base; junction bases outside the gene matches: 8. This CDR3 contains 15 residues. This CDR3 is CASESGTGKNTEAFF. CDR3 DNA: TGTGCCAGCGAGTCCGGGACAGGGAAGAACACTGAAGCTTTCTTT.

This clonotype was found a few times. The V and J genes are TRBV28 and TRBJ2-1; 7 nucleotides line up with TRBD2. After removal of 5 bases from V and 0 bases from J, the junction contained 7 bases not matched to a gene. Germline V gene sequence: CDR1 MDHEN, CDR2 SYDVKM. The CDR3 is made up of 16 amino acids. The CDR3 loop is CASSATSASSYNEQFF. The CDR3 DNA reads as TGTGCCAGCAGTGCAACTAGCGCGAGCTCCTACAATGAGCAGTTCTTC.

There are a few counts of this clonotype. The V gene is TRBV2, the J gene TRBJ2-2, with TRBD2 matching 8 bases. With V trimmed by 3 bases and J by 6 bases, 6 bases remained unmatched. The CDR3 runs to 15 residues. Germline V gene sequence: CDR1 SNHLY, CDR2 FYNNEI. As DNA, the CDR3 is TGTGCCAGCAGTGAGAGCGGGAGAGGGGCCGGGGAGCTGTTTTTT. Its protein product is CASSESGRGAGELFF.

The table lists this clonotype with a few counts. The rearrangement links TRBV28 to TRBJ2-1; 7 bases are a match to TRBD1. With V trimmed by 9 bases and J by 7 bases, 9 bases remained unmatched. Germline lookup yields CDR1 MDHEN and CDR2 SYDVKM. This CDR3 region has 13 residues. The CDR3 reads CASSGGVSNEQFF. CDR3 bases: TGTGCCAGTTCAGGGGGTGTTTCGAATGAGCAGTTCTTC.

This clonotype was detected only a few times. This chain links TRBV12-3 or TRBV12-4 with TRBJ1-2; D ambiguous. V shed 3 bases and J shed 4 bases, with 12 bases lying between them. CDR3 length equals 14 residues. The CDR3 loop is CASSFPGSPYGYTF. For the CDR3, the DNA is TGTGCCAGCAGTTTCCCGGGGAGTCCCTATGGCTACACCTTC.

This clonotype was counted at least ten times. This rearrangement joins TRBV5-1 to TRBJ2-5; 11 bases map to TRBD1. With V trimmed by 4 bases and J by 4 bases, 3 bases remained unmatched. Germline CDR1 and CDR2: SGHRS and YFSETQ. CDR3 size: 14 residues. DNA for the CDR3: TGCGCCAGCAGCCCGGGGACAGGGGGAGAGACCCAGTACTTC. Amino acid sequence: CASSPGTGGETQYF.

This clonotype came up a few times. The gene calls are TRBV7-9 and TRBJ2-7; D uncertain. The CDR3 sequence is 15 residues long. The V gene's germline CDR1 is SEHNR and CDR2 FQNEAQ (reference sequence). The V gene lost 1 base and the J gene lost 2 bases, with 12 bases spanning the gap. The CDR3 is CASSLGELVTYEQYF. In DNA form, the CDR3 reads TGTGCCAGCAGCTTAGGGGAACTTGTGACCTACGAGCAGTACTTC.

This rearrangement joins TRBV3-1 to TRBJ2-7, with D perhaps being TRBD1 or TRBD2 (5 bases each). This CDR3 comprises 15 residues. The ends were cut back, 0 bases at V and 4 bases at J, with 13 bases in the middle. Germline V gene lookup returns CDR1 LGHDT and CDR2 YNNKEL (reference sequence). CDR3 DNA sequence: TGTGCCAGCAGCCAAGATAGTACAGGAGGTTACGAGCAGTACTTC. This translates into CASSQDSTGGYEQYF.

The chain recombines TRBV5-1 with TRBJ1-2; D is possibly TRBD1 (6 bases). This CDR3 contains 14 residues. The germline CDR1 and CDR2 sequences are SGHRS and YFSETQ. V was shortened by 4 bases and J by 5 bases, with 15 bases between the two germline ends. CDR3 amino acids: CASSLDRGDYGYTF. The CDR3 DNA reads TGCGCCAGCAGCCTGGACAGAGGGGATTATGGCTACACCTTC.

There are many counts of this clonotype. The J gene is TRBJ1-1, the V gene TRBV20-1, with TRBD1 matching over 9 bases. J gave up 5 bases and V 6 bases, and 7 bases lay outside the gene matches. Looked up from germline, CDR1 is DFQATT and CDR2 is SNEGSKA (reference sequence). This CDR3 contains 13 residues. The CDR3 DNA sequence: TGCAGTGCCCCCCGACAGGGGGGGACTGAAGCTTTCTTT. This encodes CSAPRQGGTEAFF.

This clonotype appeared many times. J is TRBJ2-3 and V is TRBV7-2; 8 nucleotides agree with TRBD1. The ends lost 5 bases at V and 3 bases at J; junction bases unmatched: 7. The CDR3 has 15 residues. CDR1 and CDR2 (germline): SGHTA, FQGNSA. Here the CDR3 DNA reads TGTGCCAGCAGCCGACAGGGGCTGGTAACAGATACGCAGTATTTT. This translates into CASSRQGLVTDTQYF. The full variable domain, rest sourced from reference TRBV7-2 and TRBJ2-3, is GAGVSQSPSNKVTEKGKDVELRCDPISGHTALYWYRQSLGQGLEFLIYFQGNSAPDKSGLPSDRFSAERTGGSVSTLTIQRTQQEDSAVYLCASSRQGLVTDTQYFGPGTRLTVL.

The chain carries TRBV21-1 and TRBJ2-4; the table gives TRBD1 as D, unverified against the DNA. TRBV21-1 counts as a pseudogene. The length of the CDR3 is 14 residues. Here the CDR3 DNA reads TGTGCCAGCCCCGAGGGCCAGGGGGAAAACATTCAGTACTTC. It specifies CASPEGQGENIQYF.

This clonotype came up a few times. V gene TRBV5-1 combines with J gene TRBJ2-3; D is uncertain. The V end was cut by 0 bases, the J end by 2 bases, with 7 bases between. CDR1 is SGHRS and CDR2 is YFSETQ in the germline V gene. The CDR3 sequence is 14 residues long. The CDR3 reads CASSLGLSTDTQYF. The CDR3 DNA reads TGCGCCAGCAGCTTGGGACTGTCCACAGATACGCAGTATTTT.

This clonotype has only a few counts. The chain combines TRBV4-2 with TRBJ2-7; possibly TRBD1 for D (5 bases). V lost 1 base to trimming and J lost 2 bases, with 9 bases between them. Per germline, CDR1 LGHNA and CDR2 YNFKEQ. The CDR3 spans 14 residues. CDR3 in DNA: TGTGCCAGCAGCCAAGTAGTACAGGCCTACGAGCAGTACTTC. As protein: CASSQVVQAYEQYF.

The rearrangement joins TRBV27 to TRBJ1-6; D uncertain. Trimming removed 7 bases at V and 2 bases at J, with 12 bases between. This CDR3 region has 15 residues. Germline V gene lookup returns CDR1 MNHEY and CDR2 SMNVEV (reference sequence). The CDR3 protein is CASNLRDPYNSPLHF. In DNA form, the CDR3 reads TGTGCCAGCAACTTACGGGATCCCTATAATTCACCCCTCCACTTT.

This chain connects TRBV10-3 to TRBJ1-6; D may be TRBD1 (6 bases). The germline CDR1 and CDR2 sequences are ENHRY and SYGVKD. V was trimmed by 10 bases and J by 6 bases, leaving 10 bases between them. This CDR3 has 12 amino acids. The CDR3 spells CATRDTNSPLHF. The CDR3 nucleotides read TGTGCCACCCGGGACACTAATTCACCCCTCCACTTT.